The present entry profiles one TCR beta chain with its context. The V end lost 5 bases, the J end lost 4 bases, and 23 bases lay between the germline ends. The CDR3 has 17 amino acids. The germline V gene encodes CDR1 SGHTA and CDR2 FQGNSA. The data derive from a study of shared T cell receptors in the human thymus. TCRdb's table, derived via immunoSEQ multiplex PCR, lists solely in-frame clones and lacks some. This table has approximately 580,000 clones, around 78% appearing once. Separately, the same data were catalogued under a study of human thymus T cells. That report adds: Finnish infants who were healthy and having corrective surgery for congenital heart defects made up the donors. Resections that were taken during corrective heart surgery supplied the thymus tissue. Thymic and blood repertoires showed apparently biased V and J gene usage. The related literature has documented a marked overlap of thymic repertoires among unrelated individuals.

The chain has TRBV7-2 and TRBJ1-2, with TRBD1 as a possible D gene (6 bases). The sequencing sample was made of thymocytes. The receptor's source is a boy younger than two with a congenital heart defect. This CDR3 is CASSQHRYHRDIYGYTF. In nucleotides, the CDR3 is TGTGCCAGCAGCCAACACCGATATCACAGGGATATCTATGGCTACACCTTC.